The rows below give T cell receptor beta chains drawn from one sample of a study of T cell clones after liver transplantation. TCRdb keeps only in-frame clones here, not all; method: immunoSEQ multiplex PCR. The table lists about 76,000 clones, over 80% of them singletons. The sample was CD4+ T cells from blood, taken at the 22-month timepoint. The origin of the receptors is a human patient who received a liver transplant. Some T cells could come from the graft donor. Each CDR3 is given with its conserved first and last residue. Fields, in order: D gene, J gene, clone size, V gene, CDR3 protein, CDR3 DNA. D genes are given only for firm matches. Where a row states a size, it is once, few, many or the class of an expanded clone; other rows omit it.

D gene: NA; J gene: TRBJ1-3; clone size: NA; V gene: TRBV4-3; CDR3 protein: CASSQASGAGSAGNTIYF; CDR3 DNA: TGCGCCAGCAGCCAGGCCTCCGGGGCGGGATCAGCCGGAAACACCATATATTTT
D gene: NA; J gene: TRBJ1-1; clone size: few; V gene: TRBV28; CDR3 protein: CASSLRTVNTEAFF; CDR3 DNA: TGTGCCAGCAGTTTGCGGACCGTAAACACTGAAGCTTTCTTT
D gene: TRBD1; J gene: TRBJ2-5; clone size: NA; V gene: TRBV6-1; CDR3 protein: CASSERGRIETQYF; CDR3 DNA: TGTGCCAGCAGTGAGAGGGGGCGGATCGAGACCCAGTACTTC
D gene: NA; J gene: TRBJ1-3; clone size: NA; V gene: TRBV7-2; CDR3 protein: CASSLGRPVSGNTIYF; CDR3 DNA: TGTGCCAGCAGCTTAGGTCGACCGGTCTCTGGAAACACCATATATTTT
D gene: NA; J gene: TRBJ1-2; clone size: NA; V gene: TRBV6-5; CDR3 protein: CASSPTGRAYGYTF; CDR3 DNA: TGTGCCAGCAGCCCCACGGGGCGCGCCTATGGCTACACCTTC
D gene: NA; J gene: TRBJ1-3; clone size: NA; V gene: TRBV7-2; CDR3 protein: CASSLVPQGRSSGNTIYF; CDR3 DNA: TGTGCCAGCAGCTTAGTTCCCCAGGGTAGATCCTCTGGAAACACCATATATTTT
D gene: TRBD2; J gene: TRBJ2-1; clone size: NA; V gene: TRBV9; CDR3 protein: CASSSKSGTSGGAFSNEQFF; CDR3 DNA: TGTGCCAGCAGCTCGAAGAGTGGGACTAGCGGGGGGGCCTTCTCCAATGAGCAGTTCTTC
D gene: TRBD1; J gene: TRBJ2-2; clone size: NA; V gene: TRBV7-3; CDR3 protein: CASRGQGGTGELFF; CDR3 DNA: TGTGCCAGCAGGGGACAGGGAGGCACCGGGGAGCTGTTTTTT
D gene: NA; J gene: TRBJ2-2; clone size: NA; V gene: TRBV7-3; CDR3 protein: CASSLSWQGGTGELFF; CDR3 DNA: TGTGCCAGCAGCTTAAGTTGGCAGGGGGGCACCGGGGAGCTGTTTTTT
D gene: TRBD1; J gene: TRBJ2-4; clone size: NA; V gene: TRBV5-1; CDR3 protein: CASSGTGVAKNIQYF; CDR3 DNA: TGCGCCAGCAGCGGCACAGGGGTAGCCAAAAACATTCAGTACTTC
D gene: TRBD2; J gene: TRBJ2-1; clone size: NA; V gene: TRBV6-5; CDR3 protein: CASSSLGTSDTEQFF; CDR3 DNA: TGTGCCAGCAGCAGTCTAGGGACTAGCGACACCGAGCAGTTCTTC
D gene: NA; J gene: TRBJ2-3; clone size: NA; V gene: TRBV4-3; CDR3 protein: CASSQDRSGHKDTQYF; CDR3 DNA: TGCGCCAGCAGCCAAGATCGGAGCGGGCACAAGGATACGCAGTATTTT
D gene: NA; J gene: TRBJ2-1; clone size: NA; V gene: TRBV30; CDR3 protein: CAWSVGLSNEQFF; CDR3 DNA: TGTGCCTGGAGTGTAGGCTTGAGCAATGAGCAGTTCTTC
D gene: NA; J gene: TRBJ2-4; clone size: NA; V gene: TRBV2; CDR3 protein: CASGAGSNHQQYF; CDR3 DNA: TGTGCCAGCGGGGCAGGCAGCAACCATCAACAGTACTTC
D gene: NA; J gene: TRBJ1-3; clone size: NA; V gene: TRBV18; CDR3 protein: CASSPSLMSRNTIYF; CDR3 DNA: TGTGCCAGCTCACCTTCGCTCATGTCCCGAAACACCATATATTTT
D gene: TRBD2; J gene: TRBJ2-6; clone size: NA; V gene: TRBV4-2; CDR3 protein: CASSQLTSAGANVLTF; CDR3 DNA: TGTGCCAGCAGCCAACTTACTAGCGCCGGGGCCAACGTCCTGACTTTC
D gene: TRBD2; J gene: TRBJ2-7; clone size: few; V gene: TRBV5-1; CDR3 protein: CASSLLGGTYEQYF; CDR3 DNA: TGCGCCAGCAGCTTGTTGGGGGGGACCTACGAGCAGTACTTC
D gene: TRBD2; J gene: TRBJ2-7; clone size: once; V gene: TRBV2; CDR3 protein: CASSGVARGVYEQYF; CDR3 DNA: TGTGCCAGCAGTGGTGTGGCGCGGGGGGTTTACGAGCAGTACTTC
D gene: NA; J gene: TRBJ2-7; clone size: NA; V gene: TRBV5-4; CDR3 protein: CASSLDGAGEQYF; CDR3 DNA: TGTGCCAGCAGCTTGGACGGGGCCGGCGAGCAGTACTTC
D gene: NA; J gene: TRBJ2-7; clone size: NA; V gene: TRBV5-4; CDR3 protein: CASSLAVPPYEQYF; CDR3 DNA: TGTGCCAGCAGCTTGGCGGTCCCCCCCTACGAGCAGTACTTC
D gene: NA; J gene: TRBJ2-7; clone size: NA; V gene: TRBV2; CDR3 protein: CASNLDSPIAEQYF; CDR3 DNA: TGTGCCAGCAACTTGGACAGCCCGATAGCCGAGCAGTACTTC
D gene: NA; J gene: TRBJ2-1; clone size: NA; V gene: TRBV9; CDR3 protein: CASPSKNEQFF; CDR3 DNA: TGTGCCAGCCCGTCGAAAAATGAGCAGTTCTTC
D gene: NA; J gene: TRBJ2-1; clone size: NA; V gene: TRBV4-2; CDR3 protein: CASSRAIRGAGWTGNEQFF; CDR3 DNA: TGTGCCAGCAGCCGCGCAATCAGGGGAGCGGGCTGGACGGGGAATGAGCAGTTCTTC
D gene: NA; J gene: TRBJ2-3; clone size: NA; V gene: TRBV2; CDR3 protein: CASSRGLDTDTQYF; CDR3 DNA: TGTGCCAGCAGCCGGGGTCTGGACACAGATACGCAGTATTTT
D gene: NA; J gene: TRBJ1-4; clone size: NA; V gene: TRBV7-9; CDR3 protein: CASSFRATNEKLFF; CDR3 DNA: TGTGCCAGCAGCTTCCGGGCAACTAATGAAAAACTGTTTTTT
D gene: NA; J gene: TRBJ1-1; clone size: NA; V gene: TRBV9; CDR3 protein: CASSAEEGIGEAFF; CDR3 DNA: TGTGCCAGCAGCGCGGAGGAGGGGATCGGTGAAGCTTTCTTT
D gene: NA; J gene: TRBJ2-3; clone size: NA; V gene: TRBV7-6; CDR3 protein: CASSLTSSAYGPSTDTQYF; CDR3 DNA: TGTGCCAGCAGCTTAACCTCTAGCGCCTATGGTCCTAGCACAGATACGCAGTATTTT
D gene: NA; J gene: TRBJ2-7; clone size: few; V gene: TRBV7-9; CDR3 protein: CASSSSVYEQYF; CDR3 DNA: TGTGCCAGCAGCTCTAGCGTCTACGAGCAGTACTTC
D gene: TRBD1; J gene: TRBJ2-2; clone size: NA; V gene: TRBV6-5; CDR3 protein: CASNERGPTGELFF; CDR3 DNA: TGTGCCAGCAATGAGAGGGGGCCCACCGGGGAGCTGTTTTTT
D gene: TRBD1; J gene: TRBJ1-5; clone size: NA; V gene: TRBV4-1; CDR3 protein: CASSDAGGEGQPQHF; CDR3 DNA: TGCGCCAGCAGCGACGCAGGGGGCGAAGGACAGCCCCAGCATTTT
D gene: NA; J gene: TRBJ1-2; clone size: NA; V gene: TRBV6-5; CDR3 protein: CASSYSKYYGYTF; CDR3 DNA: TGTGCCAGCAGTTACTCGAAGTACTATGGCTACACCTTC
D gene: NA; J gene: TRBJ1-5; clone size: NA; V gene: TRBV18; CDR3 protein: CASSPRAGSGNQPQHF; CDR3 DNA: TGTGCCAGCTCACCACGGGCGGGGTCAGGCAATCAGCCCCAGCATTTT
D gene: NA; J gene: TRBJ2-7; clone size: NA; V gene: TRBV7-9; CDR3 protein: CASSLGAGRSYEQYF; CDR3 DNA: TGTGCCAGCAGCTTAGGGGCAGGGAGGTCCTACGAGCAGTACTTC
D gene: TRBD2; J gene: TRBJ2-2; clone size: NA; V gene: TRBV7-2; CDR3 protein: CASSFSAGENTGELFF; CDR3 DNA: TGTGCCAGCAGCTTCTCTGCGGGAGAGAACACCGGGGAGCTGTTTTTT
D gene: NA; J gene: TRBJ1-1; clone size: NA; V gene: TRBV6-6; CDR3 protein: CASSYNRRGMHTEAFF; CDR3 DNA: TGTGCCAGCAGTTACAACAGGAGGGGTATGCACACTGAAGCTTTCTTT
D gene: NA; J gene: TRBJ2-2; clone size: NA; V gene: TRBV15; CDR3 protein: CATSRDQRRATGELFF; CDR3 DNA: TGTGCCACCAGCAGAGATCAGCGGCGTGCCACCGGGGAGCTGTTTTTT
D gene: NA; J gene: TRBJ2-7; clone size: NA; V gene: TRBV6-5; CDR3 protein: CASSYKAGHSYEQYF; CDR3 DNA: TGTGCCAGCAGTTATAAGGCGGGACACTCCTACGAGCAGTACTTC
D gene: NA; J gene: TRBJ2-5; clone size: NA; V gene: TRBV6-1; CDR3 protein: CASTIGIPQGTQYF; CDR3 DNA: TGTGCCAGCACCATCGGGATACCCCAGGGGACCCAGTACTTC
D gene: NA; J gene: TRBJ2-1; clone size: NA; V gene: TRBV28; CDR3 protein: CASSPPGVLEQFF; CDR3 DNA: TGTGCCAGCAGTCCGCCGGGAGTACTTGAGCAGTTCTTC
D gene: NA; J gene: TRBJ2-7; clone size: NA; V gene: TRBV7-2; CDR3 protein: CASSLVGSSYEQYF; CDR3 DNA: TGTGCCAGCAGCTTAGTGGGCAGCTCCTACGAGCAGTACTTC
D gene: TRBD1; J gene: TRBJ1-6; clone size: NA; V gene: TRBV5-6; CDR3 protein: CASSSGTGSYNSPLHF; CDR3 DNA: TGTGCCAGCAGCTCGGGGACAGGCTCCTATAATTCACCCCTCCACTTT
D gene: NA; J gene: TRBJ2-1; clone size: NA; V gene: TRBV29-1; CDR3 protein: CSGGQGGSYNEQFF; CDR3 DNA: TGCAGCGGAGGGCAGGGTGGCTCCTACAATGAGCAGTTCTTC
D gene: NA; J gene: TRBJ2-1; clone size: NA; V gene: TRBV25-1; CDR3 protein: CASTKPGPYNEQFF; CDR3 DNA: TGTGCCAGCACCAAGCCCGGACCCTACAATGAGCAGTTCTTC
D gene: NA; J gene: TRBJ1-2; clone size: NA; V gene: TRBV2; CDR3 protein: CASSEARDKNYGYTF; CDR3 DNA: TGTGCCAGCAGTGAAGCGCGGGACAAAAACTATGGCTACACCTTC
D gene: NA; J gene: TRBJ2-7; clone size: NA; V gene: TRBV5-6; CDR3 protein: CASSLRGIQSFYEQYF; CDR3 DNA: TGTGCCAGCAGCCTCAGAGGGATCCAGAGTTTCTACGAGCAGTACTTC
D gene: TRBD2; J gene: TRBJ2-7; clone size: NA; V gene: TRBV7-2; CDR3 protein: CASSLSSGTAYEQYF; CDR3 DNA: TGTGCCAGCAGCTTATCTAGCGGGACTGCCTACGAGCAGTACTTC
D gene: TRBD2; J gene: TRBJ2-1; clone size: NA; V gene: TRBV9; CDR3 protein: CASSVVLAANNEQFF; CDR3 DNA: TGTGCCAGCAGCGTAGTACTAGCGGCGAACAATGAGCAGTTCTTC
D gene: TRBD2; J gene: TRBJ2-7; clone size: NA; V gene: TRBV11-2; CDR3 protein: CASSLLTSGSYEQYF; CDR3 DNA: TGTGCCAGCAGCTTACTAACTAGCGGTTCCTACGAGCAGTACTTC
D gene: TRBD2; J gene: TRBJ2-1; clone size: NA; V gene: TRBV5-4; CDR3 protein: CASSLDPGLDNEQFF; CDR3 DNA: TGTGCCAGCAGCTTGGACCCGGGACTAGACAATGAGCAGTTCTTC
D gene: NA; J gene: TRBJ2-2; clone size: NA; V gene: TRBV30; CDR3 protein: CAWSVGGTGELFF; CDR3 DNA: TGTGCCTGGAGTGTCGGTGGAACCGGGGAGCTGTTTTTT
D gene: NA; J gene: TRBJ2-3; clone size: NA; V gene: TRBV7-2; CDR3 protein: CASSLFFGGAGFTDTQYF; CDR3 DNA: TGTGCCAGCAGCTTATTTTTCGGTGGGGCTGGTTTCACAGATACGCAGTATTTT
D gene: NA; J gene: TRBJ2-3; clone size: NA; V gene: TRBV5-6; CDR3 protein: CASSLKAGSPDTQYF; CDR3 DNA: TGTGCCAGCAGCTTAAAGGCAGGATCCCCGGATACGCAGTATTTT
D gene: NA; J gene: TRBJ1-1; clone size: NA; V gene: TRBV5-1; CDR3 protein: CASSANMNTEAFF; CDR3 DNA: TGCGCCAGCAGCGCTAATATGAACACTGAAGCTTTCTTT
D gene: TRBD2; J gene: TRBJ2-3; clone size: NA; V gene: TRBV28; CDR3 protein: CASSSNRRGAGSSDTQYF; CDR3 DNA: TGTGCCAGCAGTTCAAACCGAAGAGGAGCGGGGAGTTCAGATACGCAGTATTTT